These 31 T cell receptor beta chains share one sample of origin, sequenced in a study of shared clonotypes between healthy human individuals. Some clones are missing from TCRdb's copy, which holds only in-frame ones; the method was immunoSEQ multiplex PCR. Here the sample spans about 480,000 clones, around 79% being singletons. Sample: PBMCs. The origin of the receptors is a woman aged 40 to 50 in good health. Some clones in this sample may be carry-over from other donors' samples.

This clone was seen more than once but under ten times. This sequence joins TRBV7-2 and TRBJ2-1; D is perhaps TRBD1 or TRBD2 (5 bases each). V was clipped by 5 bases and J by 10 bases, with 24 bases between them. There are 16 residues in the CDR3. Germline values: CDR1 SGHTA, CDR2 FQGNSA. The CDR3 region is CASSPPGTKRSKEQFF. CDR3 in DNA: TGTGCCAGCAGCCCTCCGGGGACCAAAAGATCTAAGGAGCAGTTCTTC. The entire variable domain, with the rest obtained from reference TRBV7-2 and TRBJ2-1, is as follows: GAGVSQSPSNKVTEKGKDVELRCDPISGHTALYWYRQSLGQGLEFLIYFQGNSAPDKSGLPSDRFSAERTGGSVSTLTIQRTQQEDSAVYLCASSPPGTKRSKEQFFGPGTRLTVL.

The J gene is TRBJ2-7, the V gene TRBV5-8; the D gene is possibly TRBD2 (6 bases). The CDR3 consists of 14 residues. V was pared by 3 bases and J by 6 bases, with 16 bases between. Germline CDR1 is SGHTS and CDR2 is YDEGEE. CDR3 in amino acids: CASSSSGFISEQYF. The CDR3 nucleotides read TGTGCCAGCAGCTCGAGCGGGTTCATCTCCGAGCAGTACTTC.

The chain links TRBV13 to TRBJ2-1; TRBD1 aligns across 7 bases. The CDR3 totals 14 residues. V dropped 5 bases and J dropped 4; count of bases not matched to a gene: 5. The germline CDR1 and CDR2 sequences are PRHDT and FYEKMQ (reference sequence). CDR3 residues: CASSLYRGYNEQFF. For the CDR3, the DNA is TGTGCCAGCAGCCTTTACAGGGGTTACAATGAGCAGTTCTTC.

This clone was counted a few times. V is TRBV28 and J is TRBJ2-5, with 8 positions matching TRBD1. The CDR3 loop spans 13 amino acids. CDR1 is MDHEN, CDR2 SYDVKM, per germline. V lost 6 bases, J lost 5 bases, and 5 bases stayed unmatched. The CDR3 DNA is TGTGCCAGCAGGAGACAGGGGTGGGAGACCCAGTACTTC. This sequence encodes CASRRQGWETQYF. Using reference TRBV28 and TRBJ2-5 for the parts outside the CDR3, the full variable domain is DVKVTQSSRYLVKRTGEKVFLECVQDMDHENMFWYRQDPGLGLRLIYFSYDVKMKEKGDIPEGYSVSREKKERFSLILESASTNQTSMYLCASRRQGWETQYFGPGTRLLVL.

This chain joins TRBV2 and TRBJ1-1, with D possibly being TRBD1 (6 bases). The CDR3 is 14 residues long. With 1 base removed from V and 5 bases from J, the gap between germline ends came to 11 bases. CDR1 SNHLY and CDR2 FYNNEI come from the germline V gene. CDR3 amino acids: CASSEGGGWTEAFF. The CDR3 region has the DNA TGTGCCAGCAGTGAAGGGGGGGGCTGGACTGAAGCTTTCTTT.

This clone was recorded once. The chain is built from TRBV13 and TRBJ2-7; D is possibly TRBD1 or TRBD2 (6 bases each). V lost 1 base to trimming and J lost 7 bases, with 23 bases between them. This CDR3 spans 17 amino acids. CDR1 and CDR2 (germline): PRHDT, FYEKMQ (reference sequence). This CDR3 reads CASSLAGAPARNREQYF. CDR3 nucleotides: TGTGCCAGCAGCTTAGCGGGGGCGCCGGCACGAAATAGGGAGCAGTACTTC.

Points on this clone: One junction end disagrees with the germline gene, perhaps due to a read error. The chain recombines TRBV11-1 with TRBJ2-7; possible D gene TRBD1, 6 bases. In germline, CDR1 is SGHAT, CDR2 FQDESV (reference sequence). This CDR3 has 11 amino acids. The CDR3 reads CASSLGGQGTF. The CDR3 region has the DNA TGTGCCAGCAGCTTAGGCGGGCAGGGGACCTTC.

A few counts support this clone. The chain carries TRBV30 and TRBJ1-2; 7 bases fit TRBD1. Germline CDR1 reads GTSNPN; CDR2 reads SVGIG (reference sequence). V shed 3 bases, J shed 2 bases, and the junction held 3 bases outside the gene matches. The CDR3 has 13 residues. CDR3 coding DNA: TGTGCCTGGAGCGAACAGGGGAACTATGGCTACACCTTC. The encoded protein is CAWSEQGNYGYTF.

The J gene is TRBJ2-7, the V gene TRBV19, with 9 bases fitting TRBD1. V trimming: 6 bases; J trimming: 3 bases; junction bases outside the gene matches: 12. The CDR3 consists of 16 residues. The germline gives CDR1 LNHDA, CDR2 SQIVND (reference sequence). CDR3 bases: TGTGCCAGTAGACCGGATGGACAGGGGAATTTCTACGAGCAGTACTTC. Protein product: CASRPDGQGNFYEQYF. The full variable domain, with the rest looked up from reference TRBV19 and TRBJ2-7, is DGGITQSPKYLFRKEGQNVTLSCEQNLNHDAMYWYRQDPGQGLRLIYYSQIVNDFQKGDIAEGYSVSREKKESFPLTVTSAQKNPTAFYLCASRPDGQGNFYEQYFGPGTRLTVT.

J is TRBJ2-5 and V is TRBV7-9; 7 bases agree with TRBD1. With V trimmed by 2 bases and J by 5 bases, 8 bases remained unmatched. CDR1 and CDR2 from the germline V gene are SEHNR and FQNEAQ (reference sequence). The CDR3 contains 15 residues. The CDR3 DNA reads TGTGCCAGCAGCTTAACGGGACAGAATCCTGAGACCCAGTACTTC. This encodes CASSLTGQNPETQYF.

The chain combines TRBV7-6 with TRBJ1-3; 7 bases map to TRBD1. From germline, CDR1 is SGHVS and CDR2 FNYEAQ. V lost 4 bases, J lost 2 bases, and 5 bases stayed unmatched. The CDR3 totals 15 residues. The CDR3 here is CASSSLTGPGNTIYF. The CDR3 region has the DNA TGTGCCAGCAGCTCATTGACAGGGCCTGGAAACACCATATATTTT.

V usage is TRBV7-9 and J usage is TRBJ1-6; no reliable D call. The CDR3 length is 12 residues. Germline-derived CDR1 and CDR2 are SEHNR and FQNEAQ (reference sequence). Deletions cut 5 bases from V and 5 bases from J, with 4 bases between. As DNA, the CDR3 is TGTGCCAGCAGCGATAATAATTCACCCCTCCACTTT. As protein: CASSDNNSPLHF.

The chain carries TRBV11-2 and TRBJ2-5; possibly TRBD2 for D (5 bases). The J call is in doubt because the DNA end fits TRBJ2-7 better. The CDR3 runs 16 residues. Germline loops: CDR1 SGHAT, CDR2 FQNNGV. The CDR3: CASSLDDDLARYEQYF. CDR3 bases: TGTGCCAGCAGCTTGGACGATGACTTAGCGAGGTACGAGCAGTACTTC.

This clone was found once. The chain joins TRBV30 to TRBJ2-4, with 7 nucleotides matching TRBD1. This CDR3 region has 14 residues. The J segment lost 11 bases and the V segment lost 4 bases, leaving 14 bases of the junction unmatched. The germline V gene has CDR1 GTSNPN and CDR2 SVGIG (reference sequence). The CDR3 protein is CAWTAGGLGGVQYF. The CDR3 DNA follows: TGTGCCTGGACGGCAGGGGGTCTAGGGGGCGTTCAGTACTTC.

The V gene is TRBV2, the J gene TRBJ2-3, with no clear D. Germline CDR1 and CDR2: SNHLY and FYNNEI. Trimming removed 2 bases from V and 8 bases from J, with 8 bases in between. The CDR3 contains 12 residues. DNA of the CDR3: TGTGCCAGCAGTGAAAGCGTCGGTACGCAGTATTTT. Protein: CASSESVGTQYF. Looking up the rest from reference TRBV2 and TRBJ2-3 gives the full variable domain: EPEVTQTPSHQVTQMGQEVILRCVPISNHLYFYWYRQILGQKVEFLVSFYNNEISEKSEIFDDQFSVERPDGSNFTLKIRSTKLEDSAMYFCASSESVGTQYFGPGTRLTVL.

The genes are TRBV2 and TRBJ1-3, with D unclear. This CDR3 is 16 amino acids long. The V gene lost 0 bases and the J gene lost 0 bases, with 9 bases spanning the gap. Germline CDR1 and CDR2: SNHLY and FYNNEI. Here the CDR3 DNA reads TGTGCCAGCAGTGAAGCGTGGACCTTCTCTGGAAACACCATATATTTT. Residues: CASSEAWTFSGNTIYF.

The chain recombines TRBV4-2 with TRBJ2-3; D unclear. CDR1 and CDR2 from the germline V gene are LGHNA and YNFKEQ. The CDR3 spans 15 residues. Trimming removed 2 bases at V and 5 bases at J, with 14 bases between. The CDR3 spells CASSQPTVGEDTQYF. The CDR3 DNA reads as TGTGCCAGCAGCCAACCTACCGTTGGGGAAGATACGCAGTATTTT.

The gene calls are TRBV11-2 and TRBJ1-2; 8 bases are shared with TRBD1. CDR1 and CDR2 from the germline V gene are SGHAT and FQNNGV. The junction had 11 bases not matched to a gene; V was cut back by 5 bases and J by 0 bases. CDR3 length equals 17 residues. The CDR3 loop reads CASSRGQGKISNYGYTF. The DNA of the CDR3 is TGTGCCAGCAGCCGCGGACAGGGAAAGATATCTAACTATGGCTACACCTTC.

The CDR3 region is CASSLAELYNEQFF. The CDR3 nucleotides read TGTGCCAGCAGCTTAGCAGAGCTCTACAATGAGCAGTTCTTC. The J gene is TRBJ2-1, the V gene TRBV7-9; D not certain. The CDR3 runs to 14 residues. Trimming shortened V by 0 bases and J by 3 bases, and 6 bases separated the two germline ends. Germline loops: CDR1 SEHNR, CDR2 FQNEAQ (reference sequence).

The CDR3: CAIRENRETQYF. CDR3 DNA sequence: TGTGCCATCCGCGAGAACCGGGAGACCCAGTACTTC. The rearrangement joins TRBV2 to TRBJ2-5, with D unresolved. CDR3 length equals 12 residues. V gave up 10 bases and J gave up 5 bases, with 14 bases separating them. Germline assignment: CDR1 SNHLY and CDR2 FYNNEI.

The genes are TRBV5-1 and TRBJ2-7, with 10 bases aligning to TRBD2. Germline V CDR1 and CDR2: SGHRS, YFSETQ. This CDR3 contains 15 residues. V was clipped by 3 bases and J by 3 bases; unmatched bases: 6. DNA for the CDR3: TGCGCCAGCAGCTGGGGGACTAGCGCAGACTACGAGCAGTACTTC. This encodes CASSWGTSADYEQYF. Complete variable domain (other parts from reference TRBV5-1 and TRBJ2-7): KAGVTQTPRYLIKTRGQQVTLSCSPISGHRSVSWYQQTPGQGLQFLFEYFSETQRNKGNFPGRFSGRQFSNSRSEMNVSTLELGDSALYLCASSWGTSADYEQYFGPGTRLTVT.

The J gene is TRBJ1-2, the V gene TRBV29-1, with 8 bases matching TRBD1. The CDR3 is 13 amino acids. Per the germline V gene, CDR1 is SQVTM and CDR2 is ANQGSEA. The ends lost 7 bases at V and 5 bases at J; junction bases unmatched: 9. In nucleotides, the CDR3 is TGCAGCGCTGATCGGGGACAGGTATATGGCTACACCTTC. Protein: CSADRGQVYGYTF.

Here the CDR3 reads CSAETSGRTGKQFF. The CDR3 bases are TGCAGCGCAGAGACTAGCGGGAGGACGGGTAAGCAGTTCTTC. The chain recombines TRBV29-1 with TRBJ2-1; TRBD2 agrees at 13 bases. In germline, CDR1 is SQVTM, CDR2 ANQGSEA. The CDR3 runs to 14 residues. The ends lost 7 bases at V and 11 bases at J; junction bases unmatched: 11.

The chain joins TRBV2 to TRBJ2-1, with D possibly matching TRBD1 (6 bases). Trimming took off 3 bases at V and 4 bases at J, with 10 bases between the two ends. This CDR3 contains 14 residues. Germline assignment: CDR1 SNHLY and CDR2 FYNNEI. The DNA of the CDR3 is TGTGCCAGCAGTGAGCTGACAGGATACAATGAGCAGTTCTTC. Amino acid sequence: CASSELTGYNEQFF. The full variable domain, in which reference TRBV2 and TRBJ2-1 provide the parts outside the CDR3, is EPEVTQTPSHQVTQMGQEVILRCVPISNHLYFYWYRQILGQKVEFLVSFYNNEISEKSEIFDDQFSVERPDGSNFTLKIRSTKLEDSAMYFCASSELTGYNEQFFGPGTRLTVL.

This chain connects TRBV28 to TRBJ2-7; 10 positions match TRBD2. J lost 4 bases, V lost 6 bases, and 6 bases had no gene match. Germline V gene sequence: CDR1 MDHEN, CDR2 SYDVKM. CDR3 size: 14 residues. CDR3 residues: CASSPSGSRYEQYF. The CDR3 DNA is TGTGCCAGCAGCCCTAGCGGGAGTAGGTACGAGCAGTACTTC.

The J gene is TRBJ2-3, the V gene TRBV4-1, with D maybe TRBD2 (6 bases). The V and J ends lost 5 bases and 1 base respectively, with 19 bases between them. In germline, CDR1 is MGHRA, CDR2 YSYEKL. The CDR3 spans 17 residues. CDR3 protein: CASSKKVGGAGTDTQYF. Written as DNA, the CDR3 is TGCGCCAGCAGCAAGAAGGTCGGGGGAGCGGGCACAGATACGCAGTATTTT.

The CDR3 here is CASSYAASGDTQYF. DNA of the CDR3: TGTGCCAGCAGTTACGCGGCTAGCGGAGATACGCAGTATTTT. The rearrangement links TRBV6-5 to TRBJ2-3, with 7 bases that match TRBD2. V was clipped by 2 bases and J by 5 bases; unmatched bases: 4. CDR3 size: 14 residues. The germline V gene encodes CDR1 MNHEY and CDR2 SVGAGI.

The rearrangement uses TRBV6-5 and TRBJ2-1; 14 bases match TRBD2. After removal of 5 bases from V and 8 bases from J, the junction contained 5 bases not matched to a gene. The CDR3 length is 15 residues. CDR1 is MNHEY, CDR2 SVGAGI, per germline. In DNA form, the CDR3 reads TGTGCCAGCAGTCCGGGGACTAGCGGGAGCTATGAGCAGTTCTTC. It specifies CASSPGTSGSYEQFF.

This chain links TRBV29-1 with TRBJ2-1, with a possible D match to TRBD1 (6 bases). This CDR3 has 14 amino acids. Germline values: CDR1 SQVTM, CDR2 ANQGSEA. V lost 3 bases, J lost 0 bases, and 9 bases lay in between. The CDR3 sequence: CSVEGAPSYNEQFF. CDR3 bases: TGCAGCGTTGAGGGGGCCCCCTCCTACAATGAGCAGTTCTTC.

CDR3 amino acids: CASSPTLAANTGELFF. CDR3 nucleotide sequence: TGTGCCAGCTCACCGACATTGGCAGCAAACACCGGGGAGCTGTTTTTT. The rearrangement uses TRBV18 and TRBJ2-2; D is unclear. This CDR3 has 16 amino acids. Germline loops: CDR1 KGHSH, CDR2 LQKENI. V dropped 3 bases and J dropped 2 bases, with 13 bases sitting between them.

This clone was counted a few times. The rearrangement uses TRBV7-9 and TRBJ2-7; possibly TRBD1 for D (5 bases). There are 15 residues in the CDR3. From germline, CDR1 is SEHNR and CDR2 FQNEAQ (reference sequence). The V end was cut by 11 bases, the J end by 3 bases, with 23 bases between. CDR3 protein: CACPRDSLENYEQYF. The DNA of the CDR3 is TGTGCCTGCCCCCGAGACAGTCTAGAGAACTACGAGCAGTACTTC.